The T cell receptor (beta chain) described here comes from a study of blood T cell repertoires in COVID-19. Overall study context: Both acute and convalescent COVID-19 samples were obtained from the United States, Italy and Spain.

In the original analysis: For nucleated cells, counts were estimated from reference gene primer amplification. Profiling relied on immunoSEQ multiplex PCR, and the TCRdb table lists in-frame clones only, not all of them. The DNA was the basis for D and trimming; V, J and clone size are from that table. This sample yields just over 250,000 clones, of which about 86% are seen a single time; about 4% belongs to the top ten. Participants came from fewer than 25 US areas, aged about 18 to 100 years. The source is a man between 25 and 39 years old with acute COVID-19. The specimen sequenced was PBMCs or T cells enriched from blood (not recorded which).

The CDR3 protein is CASSTTGRTETQYF. As DNA, the CDR3 is TGTGCCAGCAGCACCACAGGGAGAACAGAGACCCAGTACTTC. The rearrangement uses TRBV7-9 and TRBJ2-5, with D perhaps matching TRBD1 (6 bases). CDR3 size: 14 residues. Trimming shortened V by 5 bases and J by 4 bases, and 14 bases separated the two germline ends. Germline lookup yields CDR1 SEHNR and CDR2 FQNEAQ (reference sequence). Full variable domain (outside the CDR3, taken from reference TRBV7-9 and TRBJ2-5): DTGVSQNPRHKITKRGQNVTFRCDPISEHNRLYWYRQTLGQGPEFLTYFQNEAQLEKSRLLSDRFSAERPKGSFSTLEIQRTEQGDSAMYLCASSTTGRTETQYFGPGTRLLVL.